At least ten counts were recorded for the clone carrying this T cell receptor (beta chain). Its specificity is unknown. Germline CDR1 SGHTA, CDR2 FQGNSA. The CDR3 is 16 residues long. Trimming took 2 bases from V and 2 from J, leaving 14 bases between them. Each CDR3 protein gets one entry after TCRdb re-called the reads with MiXCR. The sample has approximately 990,000 distinct CDR3 sequences, around a third seen once; the top ten hold over 11%. This sample is part of a study of T cell repertoires in cytomegalovirus infection. Study-wide findings and caveats: Adding up the frequency of public TCR beta families identified people who carried CMV plus the relevant HLA.

The V call is TRBV7-2, the J call TRBJ2-3; a possible D gene is TRBD2 (6 bases). The sequences come from cultured CD8+ T cells from PBMCs, collected from culture after CMV antigen stimulation. The TCR was taken from a human donor in good health (CMV status not recorded). Some clones in this sample may be carry-over from other donors' samples. The CDR3 protein is CASSLNSGGYTDTQYF. The DNA of the CDR3 is TGTGCCAGCAGCTTAAATAGCGGAGGGTACACAGATACGCAGTATTTT.